This T cell receptor beta chain was identified during a study of spatial heterogeneity in lung cancer. TCRdb re-derived calls from the 5' RACE reads in MiXCR, one entry per CDR3 protein. The sample lists under 100,000 distinct CDR3 sequences, roughly 9.5% occurring once. This clonotype was seen only a few times. Specified time point: sample taken at primary tumor resection. Sequencing was performed on whole RNA extracted from tumor and nontumor lung tissue, or from frozen PBMC, and the material was left unsorted. The CDR3 is made up of 14 amino acids. Trimming took off 7 bases at V and 0 bases at J, with 10 bases between the two ends. Germline V gene sequence: CDR1 SNHLY, CDR2 FYNNEI.

This TCR came from a male donor with early-stage non-small cell lung cancer. The chain joins TRBV2 to TRBJ1-5; unclear D gene. The source material was PBMCs, sampled at surgery. The CDR3 DNA is TGTGCCAGCACTGTACAGTATAGCAATCAGCCCCAGCATTTT. Translated: CASTVQYSNQPQHF.